This is a list of T cell receptor beta chains from one sample in a study of T cell repertoires in cytomegalovirus infection. Via MiXCR, TCRdb re-called the reads, giving one row per CDR3 protein. There are approximately 500,000 distinct CDR3 sequences in the sample; around 11% occur only once, and roughly 10% lies in the top ten. The sequenced sample consisted of PBMCs. Source of these receptors: a human donor in good health (CMV status not recorded). Some clones in this sample may be carry-over from other donors' samples. Each CDR3 is given with its conserved first and last residue. The D gene is left open where the match is weak. Clone size is given for some rows only: seen once, a few or many times, or a class if the clone is expanded.

>.|many|TRBV30|TRBJ2-2
CAWSVTGELFF
TGTGCCTGGAGTGTAACCGGGGAGCTGTTTTTT
>.|many|TRBV11-2|TRBJ2-3
CASSSLRGRGTDTQYF
TGTGCCAGCAGCTCCCTCCGGGGTCGCGGCACAGATACGCAGTATTTT
>.|many|TRBV7-2|TRBJ2-7
CASSPPSYEQYF
TGTGCCAGCAGCCCGCCATCCTACGAGCAGTACTTC
>TRBD1|.|TRBV28|TRBJ2-2
CASIRSGTGSVGELFF
TGTGCCAGCATCCGATCCGGGACAGGGTCGGTCGGGGAGCTGTTTTTT
>TRBD2|many|TRBV11-2|TRBJ2-7
CASSLEASGSIEQYF
TGTGCCAGCAGCTTAGAGGCTAGCGGGAGTATCGAGCAGTACTTC
>TRBD1|many|TRBV11-2|TRBJ2-1
CASSLGAGGLNEQFF
TGTGCCAGCAGCTTAGGTGCAGGGGGCCTCAATGAGCAGTTCTTC
>TRBD1|.|TRBV6-2/TRBV6-3|TRBJ1-1
CASSDHGTGATEAFF
TGTGCCAGCAGCGACCACGGGACAGGAGCCACTGAAGCTTTCTTT
>TRBD1|.|TRBV30|TRBJ1-4
CAWSVRQGAGEKLFF
TGTGCCTGGAGTGTACGGCAGGGGGCAGGTGAAAAACTGTTTTTT
>TRBD2|many|TRBV28|TRBJ2-3
CASRNNLAGATGDTQYF
TGTGCCAGCAGAAACAATCTAGCGGGAGCCACCGGAGATACGCAGTATTTT
>.|many|TRBV12-5|TRBJ2-5
CASGLSRGTQYF
TGTGCTAGTGGTTTGTCTCGGGGGACCCAGTACTTC
>.|.|TRBV20-1|TRBJ1-2
CSARGGTTNYGYTF
TGCAGTGCTAGAGGCGGGACTACCAACTATGGCTACACCTTC
>.|many|TRBV6-5|TRBJ1-5
CASSYGGGSNQPQHF
TGTGCCAGCAGTTATGGGGGGGGCAGTAATCAGCCCCAGCATTTT
>.|few|TRBV13|TRBJ1-5
CASSLGKQPQHF
TGTGCCAGCAGCTTAGGAAAACAGCCCCAGCATTTT
>.|many|TRBV7-3|TRBJ2-2
CASSPGSGELFF
TGTGCCAGCAGCCCGGGGAGCGGGGAGCTGTTTTTT
>TRBD1|few|TRBV29-1|TRBJ2-1
CSAWDRAHEQFF
TGCAGCGCCTGGGACAGGGCACATGAGCAGTTCTTC
>TRBD1|.|TRBV5-1|TRBJ1-2
CASSLARVPGGEGYTF
TGCGCCAGCAGCTTGGCCAGGGTCCCAGGGGGCGAGGGCTACACCTTC
>TRBD2|few|TRBV12-3/TRBV12-4|TRBJ2-5
CASSLFGRAETQYF
TGTGCCAGCAGTTTATTCGGGAGGGCCGAGACCCAGTACTTC
>.|many|TRBV10-3|TRBJ2-1
CAIKPGTYNEQFF
TGTGCCATCAAGCCAGGGACCTACAATGAGCAGTTCTTC
>TRBD2|many|TRBV25-1|TRBJ2-5
CASKGSGRETQYF
TGTGCCAGCAAGGGTAGCGGGAGGGAGACCCAGTACTTC
>TRBD1|many|TRBV19|TRBJ1-5
CASSAGQENGQPQHF
TGTGCCAGTAGTGCGGGACAGGAAAATGGTCAGCCCCAGCATTTT
>TRBD1|few|TRBV28|TRBJ2-5
CASRSSGTGEMETQYF
TGTGCCAGCAGATCCTCCGGGACAGGGGAAATGGAGACCCAGTACTTC
>.|many|TRBV5-1|TRBJ1-4
CASRIATNEKLFF
TGCGCCAGCAGGATTGCAACTAATGAAAAACTGTTTTTT
>.|many|TRBV10-3|TRBJ2-1
CAISGTARDNEQFF
TGTGCCATCAGTGGAACAGCGAGAGACAATGAGCAGTTCTTC
>.|.|TRBV20-1|TRBJ2-7
CSATGGVYEQYF
TGCAGTGCCACCGGGGGAGTCTACGAGCAGTACTTC
>.|.|TRBV27|TRBJ2-2
CASSLFRREATGELFF
TGTGCCAGCAGTCTATTTCGCAGGGAAGCCACCGGGGAGCTGTTTTTT
>TRBD2|many|TRBV28|TRBJ2-1
CAISTSGRINEQFF
TGTGCCATCTCAACTAGCGGGAGAATAAATGAGCAGTTCTTC
>TRBD1|few|TRBV4-1|TRBJ1-1
CASSRTGPNTEAFF
TGCGCCAGCAGCCGGACAGGGCCCAACACTGAAGCTTTCTTT
>.|.|TRBV13|TRBJ1-2
CASSSFSVSYGYTF
TGTGCCAGCAGCTCCTTTTCGGTTTCGTATGGCTACACCTTC
>.|many|TRBV7-6|TRBJ1-1
CASSPYLTGGNTEAFF
TGTGCCAGCAGCCCGTACCTGACAGGTGGGAACACTGAAGCTTTCTTT
>.|few|TRBV28|TRBJ2-7
CASSFGLVGEQYF
TGTGCCAGCAGTTTCGGGCTAGTGGGGGAGCAGTACTTC
>TRBD2|.|TRBV2|TRBJ2-3
CASRWEGTITDTQYF
TGTGCCAGCAGATGGGAGGGGACCATCACAGATACGCAGTATTTT
>.|many|TRBV7-2|TRBJ1-1
CASSSFLGPQNTEAFF
TGTGCCAGCAGCTCCTTCCTGGGGCCTCAGAACACTGAAGCTTTCTTT
>.|many|TRBV7-3|TRBJ2-4
CASSTRGIIAKNIQYF
TGTGCCAGCAGCACGAGGGGGATAATAGCCAAAAACATTCAGTACTTC
>TRBD2|.|TRBV30|TRBJ2-1
CAWSPPRTSGRGEQFF
TGTGCCTGGAGTCCTCCGAGGACTAGCGGGAGAGGTGAGCAGTTCTTC
>TRBD1|many|TRBV28|TRBJ1-5
CASSLGQGEYQPQHF
TGTGCCAGCAGTTTAGGGCAGGGGGAATATCAGCCCCAGCATTTT
>.|many|TRBV7-2|TRBJ2-1
CASSTSGPDEQFF
TGTGCCAGCAGCACCAGTGGGCCGGATGAGCAGTTCTTC
>TRBD2|many|TRBV20-1|TRBJ2-7
CSASQPSSGSGSVQYF
TGCAGTGCTAGCCAGCCGTCCAGCGGGAGTGGAAGTGTGCAGTACTTC
>.|many|TRBV5-6|TRBJ1-1
CASSYQENTEAFF
TGTGCCAGCAGCTACCAGGAGAACACTGAAGCTTTCTTT
>.|few|TRBV19|TRBJ2-7
CASSINGQITYEQYF
TGTGCCAGTAGTATCAACGGTCAAATTACCTACGAGCAGTACTTC
>.|.|TRBV5-6|TRBJ2-2
CASSSGFTAGELFF
TGTGCCAGCAGTTCCGGGTTCACGGCCGGGGAGCTGTTTTTT
>.|many|TRBV28|TRBJ2-1
CASRGSGSYNEQFF
TGTGCCAGCAGAGGGTCGGGTTCCTACAATGAGCAGTTCTTC
>.|many|TRBV12-3/TRBV12-4|TRBJ1-1
CASIWGGEAFF
TGTGCCAGCATCTGGGGGGGGGAAGCTTTCTTT
>.|many|TRBV6-5|TRBJ1-2
CASRREPGGYTF
TGTGCCAGCAGGCGGGAGCCTGGTGGCTACACCTTC
>.|many|TRBV19|TRBJ2-1
CASTTGRSYNEQFF
TGTGCCAGTACAACGGGAAGGTCCTACAATGAGCAGTTCTTC
>.|many|TRBV19|TRBJ1-5
CASSISGGRNQPQHF
TGTGCCAGTAGTATATCGGGGGGAAGAAATCAGCCCCAGCATTTT
>TRBD2|many|TRBV4-1|TRBJ2-3
CASSQAPSGRVTDTQYF
TGCGCCAGCAGCCAAGCTCCCAGCGGGAGAGTCACAGATACGCAGTATTTT
>TRBD1|many|TRBV2|TRBJ2-2
CASSARQGPNTGELFF
TGTGCCAGCAGTGCCAGACAGGGACCGAACACCGGGGAGCTGTTTTTT
>.|many|TRBV7-3|TRBJ2-2
CASSLNTLNTGELFF
TGTGCCAGCAGCTTAAATACCTTGAACACCGGGGAGCTGTTTTTT
>TRBD2|many|TRBV29-1|TRBJ2-5
CSARTSGGWETQYF
TGCAGCGCACGGACTAGCGGGGGCTGGGAGACCCAGTACTTC
>.|.|TRBV19|TRBJ1-5
CASREEMDNLRQPQHF
TGTGCCAGCCGGGAAGAGATGGACAACCTAAGGCAGCCCCAGCATTTT
>.|few|TRBV12-3/TRBV12-4|TRBJ1-4
CASSFTVNEKLFF
TGTGCCAGCAGTTTTACAGTTAATGAAAAACTGTTTTTT
>TRBD1|.|TRBV5-4|TRBJ1-3
CASSPDRGSGNTIYF
TGTGCCAGCAGCCCGGACAGGGGTTCTGGAAACACCATATATTTT
>.|many|TRBV28|TRBJ1-3
CASRRRNHSGNTIYF
TGTGCCAGCCGCCGCCGTAACCATTCTGGAAACACCATATATTTT